Each of the 30 T cell receptor beta chains below was sequenced from the same sample in a study of T cell responses to AZD1222 COVID-19 vaccine. The protocol was immunoSEQ multiplex PCR, while the TCRdb copy is restricted to in-frame clones and leaves out a portion. The table has about 190,000 clones, approximately 91% seen once; the top ten hold 0.75% to 1%. This specimen was peripheral blood, taken on day 0 of AZD1222 vaccination. Every receptor here comes from an adult in good health.

The chain combines TRBV7-3 with TRBJ2-5; 7 bases map to TRBD1. Germline-derived CDR1 and CDR2 are SGHTA and FQGTGA. CDR3 size: 13 residues. With 4 bases clipped from V and 4 bases from J, the junction kept 3 bases outside the gene matches. Written as DNA, the CDR3 is TGTGCCAGCAGCTCCCAGGGGGTAGAGACCCAGTACTTC. It codes for CASSSQGVETQYF.

This sequence joins TRBV4-3 and TRBJ2-7; D is unclear. The V end lost 0 bases, the J end lost 0 bases, and 12 bases lay between the germline ends. CDR3 length: 16 residues. Germline V CDR1 and CDR2: LGHNA, YSLEER. The CDR3 DNA reads as TGCGCCAGCAGCCAAGATTGGCGGTCCAGCTCCTACGAGCAGTACTTC. Translation: CASSQDWRSSSYEQYF.

The chain is built from TRBV5-6 and TRBJ2-1; 7 bases fit TRBD1. Trimming cost V 4 bases and J 12 bases; bases outside gene matches: 19. The CDR3 extends over 16 amino acids. CDR1 is SGHDT and CDR2 is YYEEEE in the germline V gene. The CDR3 DNA reads TGTGCCAGCAGCCTTAATACCGGGACAGCCACCCGGGGGCAGTTCTTC. It codes for CASSLNTGTATRGQFF.

The chain carries TRBV5-1 and TRBJ2-7, with D possibly called TRBD1 or TRBD2 (5 bases each). The CDR3 length is 14 residues. Looked up from germline, CDR1 is SGHRS and CDR2 is YFSETQ. Between the trimmed V and J ends, which lost 6 bases and 3 bases, there was a span of 16 bases. For the CDR3, the DNA is TGCGCCAGCACTAAAGGGACGGACGACTACGAGCAGTACTTC. Protein: CASTKGTDDYEQYF.

This chain connects TRBV3-1 (or the pseudogene TRBV3-2) to TRBJ1-1; D unresolved. CDR3 length: 17 amino acids. Trimming left V 1 base short and J 6 bases short, with 21 bases between. CDR1 and CDR2 from the germline V gene are LGHDT and YNNKEL (reference sequence). Written as DNA, the CDR3 is TGTGCCAGCAGCCAAGTTACCCTGGGGTTGGGTTTGGCTGAAGCTTTCTTT. This encodes CASSQVTLGLGLAEAFF.

The CDR3 region is CATSSVASGNYNEQFF. The CDR3 nucleotides read TGTGCCACCAGTTCCGTGGCTAGCGGAAACTACAATGAGCAGTTCTTC. The chain combines TRBV24-1 with TRBJ2-1; 7 bases line up with TRBD2. Germline loops: CDR1 KGHDR, CDR2 SFDVKD. The CDR3 covers 16 residues. J was trimmed by 3 bases and V by 6 bases; bases with no gene match: 10.

The CDR3 nucleotides are TGTGCCAGCAGTTTCGGGAACGGCTACGAGCAGTACTTC. It specifies CASSFGNGYEQYF. The rearrangement uses TRBV27 and TRBJ2-7; D is possibly TRBD2 (5 bases). V lost 3 bases to trimming and J lost 3 bases, with 9 bases between them. The CDR3 covers 13 residues. Germline CDR1 is MNHEY and CDR2 is SMNVEV (reference sequence).

V and J are TRBV5-5 and TRBJ1-5, with 9 bases matching TRBD1. This CDR3 region has 14 residues. Germline CDR1 SGHKS, CDR2 YYEKEE (reference sequence). Germline trimming cut 3 bases from V and 7 bases from J; bases unmatched to any gene: 5. As DNA, the CDR3 is TGTGCCAGCAGCTCCTCGACAGGGGGGCAGCCCCAGCATTTT. Its translation: CASSSSTGGQPQHF. Full variable domain (missing parts from reference TRBV5-5 and TRBJ1-5): DAGVTQSPTHLIKTRGQQVTLRCSPISGHKSVSWYQQVLGQGPQFIFQYYEKEERGRGNFPDRFSARQFPNYSSELNVNALLLGDSALYLCASSSSTGGQPQHFGDGTRLSIL.

This rearrangement joins TRBV6-2 or TRBV6-3 to TRBJ2-1; D is undetermined. V lost 4 bases and J 9 bases, leaving 7 bases between the germline ends. Germline V CDR1 and CDR2: MNHEY, SVGEGT. The CDR3 is 11 residues long. The CDR3 coding sequence is TGTGCCAGCAGTTTCCTCGTTGAGCAGTTCTTC. As protein: CASSFLVEQFF.

The chain couples TRBV28 to TRBJ1-2, with D maybe TRBD1 (6 bases). Per germline, CDR1 MDHEN and CDR2 SYDVKM. This CDR3 has 12 residues. V was clipped by 8 bases and J by 4 bases, with 11 bases between them. The CDR3 is CASRQEIYGYTF. The CDR3 coding sequence is TGTGCCAGCCGACAGGAGATCTATGGCTACACCTTC.

Notes on this clone: Different DNA sequences within this sample yield the same CDR3. The chain has TRBV3-1 (or the pseudogene TRBV3-2) and TRBJ1-6, with D hard to call. The V end lost 2 bases, the J end lost 6 bases, and 2 bases lay between the germline ends. The germline V gene has CDR1 LGHDT and CDR2 YNNKEL (reference sequence). The CDR3 has 12 amino acids. This CDR3 is CASSQSNSPLHF. CDR3 sequence (DNA): TGTGCCAGCAGCCAAAGTAATTCACCCCTCCACTTT.

The J gene is TRBJ1-1, the V gene TRBV6-6; a possible D gene is TRBD1 (6 bases). This CDR3 is built from 15 residues. Trimming left V 2 bases short and J 7 bases short, with 17 bases between. From germline, CDR1 is MNHNY and CDR2 SVGAGI (reference sequence). In nucleotides, the CDR3 is TGTGCCAGCAGTTACCCTCAACAGGGACGGAATGAAGCTTTCTTT. Its protein is CASSYPQQGRNEAFF.

This clone was found once. The chain uses TRBV12-3 or TRBV12-4 and TRBJ1-1; unclear D gene. V was shortened by 1 base and J by 10 bases, with 13 bases between the two germline ends. This CDR3 spans 13 amino acids. The CDR3 protein is CASSLVIEVAAFF. Here the CDR3 DNA reads TGTGCCAGCAGTTTAGTAATCGAGGTCGCAGCTTTCTTT.

V is TRBV4-2 and J is TRBJ2-3; TRBD1 aligns across 8 bases. The germline gives CDR1 LGHNA, CDR2 YNFKEQ. V was pared by 5 bases and J by 0 bases, with 1 base of the junction left unmatched. The CDR3 runs 14 residues. The CDR3 nucleotides are TGTGCCAGCAGCGGACAGGGAAGCACAGATACGCAGTATTTT. Its protein is CASSGQGSTDTQYF.

The count of this clone is one. This chain links TRBV7-9 with TRBJ1-1, with a tentative D call TRBD1 (6 bases). The germline V gene has CDR1 SEHNR and CDR2 FQNEAQ (reference sequence). The V and J ends lost 5 bases and 3 bases respectively, with 16 bases between them. The CDR3 loop spans 15 amino acids. The CDR3 reads CASSRRQVGDTEAFF. DNA for the CDR3: TGTGCCAGCAGCCGAAGACAGGTGGGGGACACTGAAGCTTTCTTT.

The genes are TRBV7-9 and TRBJ1-4; TRBD1 matches 7 bases. The CDR3 consists of 13 residues. Germline lookup yields CDR1 SEHNR and CDR2 FQNEAQ (reference sequence). V trimming: 5 bases; J trimming: 8 bases; junction bases outside the gene matches: 5. CDR3 sequence (DNA): TGTGCCAGCAGCCCAGACAGGGAAGAAAAACTGTTTTTT. Its protein is CASSPDREEKLFF.

For the CDR3, the DNA is TGTGCCAGCAGCTTAGCACTAGCGAGCTACGAGCAGTACTTC. Translated: CASSLALASYEQYF. The J gene is TRBJ2-7, the V gene TRBV11-2; 7 bases map to TRBD2. J lost 3 bases, V lost 1 base, and 3 bases had no gene match. The CDR3 runs 14 residues. Per the germline V gene, CDR1 is SGHAT and CDR2 is FQNNGV.

There are a few counts of this clone. V is TRBV2 and J is TRBJ1-4; D is perhaps TRBD1 (5 bases). CDR1 and CDR2 from the germline V gene are SNHLY and FYNNEI. The length of the CDR3 is 14 residues. Trimming shortened V by 6 bases and J by 2 bases, and 10 bases separated the two germline ends. CDR3 coding DNA: TGTGCCAGCAGGGCAGGGCTTACTAATGAAAAACTGTTTTTT. Amino acid sequence: CASRAGLTNEKLFF. Together with reference TRBV2 and TRBJ1-4, the CDR3 gives the full variable domain: EPEVTQTPSHQVTQMGQEVILRCVPISNHLYFYWYRQILGQKVEFLVSFYNNEISEKSEIFDDQFSVERPDGSNFTLKIRSTKLEDSAMYFCASRAGLTNEKLFFGSGTQLSVL.

The J gene is TRBJ1-4, the V gene TRBV5-4; D is uncertain. The CDR3 is 14 residues long. Between the trimmed V and J ends, which lost 3 bases and 10 bases, there was a span of 16 bases. The germline V gene encodes CDR1 SGHNT and CDR2 YYREEE (reference sequence). This CDR3 is CASSSGEVGGKLFF. The CDR3 DNA reads as TGTGCCAGCAGCTCCGGAGAGGTGGGAGGAAAACTGTTTTTT.

The rearrangement joins TRBV28 to TRBJ1-1; 7 bases line up with TRBD1. Germline V gene sequence: CDR1 MDHEN, CDR2 SYDVKM. The CDR3 covers 14 residues. The V gene end was trimmed by 3 bases and the J gene end by 5 bases; junction bases not matched to a gene: 6. This chain's CDR3 is CASSLGGGRTEAFF. In DNA, the CDR3 is TGTGCCAGCAGTTTGGGAGGGGGCCGGACTGAAGCTTTCTTT.

The V gene is TRBV29-1, the J gene TRBJ1-1; no clear D gene. Germline V CDR1 and CDR2: SQVTM, ANQGSEA. The ends were cut back, 6 bases at V and 1 base at J, with 15 bases in the middle. CDR3 length: 14 residues. As DNA, the CDR3 is TGCAGCGTACGGGCCCCCGGGCGGAACACTGAAGCTTTCTTT. It translates to CSVRAPGRNTEAFF.

This clone was counted a single time. The chain couples TRBV5-1 to TRBJ2-7; 8 bases fit TRBD1. This CDR3 is 14 amino acids long. Germline CDR1 reads SGHRS; CDR2 reads YFSETQ. J gave up 3 bases and V 4 bases, and 6 bases lay outside the gene matches. The CDR3 is CASSALQGGYEQYF. The CDR3 region has the DNA TGCGCCAGCAGCGCCCTACAGGGGGGCTACGAGCAGTACTTC.

The sample holds one count of this clone. The chain is built from TRBV7-3 and TRBJ2-2; D is unresolved. The CDR3 extends over 14 amino acids. CDR1 SGHTA and CDR2 FQGTGA come from the germline V gene. The V and J ends lost 5 bases and 2 bases respectively, with 9 bases between them. CDR3 loop: CASSADTNTGELFF. CDR3 nucleotides: TGTGCCAGCAGCGCTGACACCAACACCGGGGAGCTGTTTTTT.

The chain's CDR3 is CATSESRGAKNIQYF. CDR3 coding DNA: TGTGCCACCAGTGAGAGCAGGGGAGCCAAAAACATTCAGTACTTC. This chain links TRBV24-1 with TRBJ2-4; possible D gene TRBD1, 6 bases. From germline, CDR1 is KGHDR and CDR2 SFDVKD. The V gene lost 4 bases and the J gene lost 0 bases, with 9 bases spanning the gap. The CDR3 covers 15 residues.

The chain links TRBV15 to TRBJ2-5; D is perhaps TRBD2 (7 bases). In germline, CDR1 is LNHNV, CDR2 YYDKDF (reference sequence). The CDR3 spans 15 residues. The V end was cut by 0 bases, the J end by 4 bases, with 12 bases between. CDR3 residues: CATSRERGRGETQYF. The DNA of the CDR3 is TGTGCCACCAGCAGAGAGAGGGGGAGGGGAGAGACCCAGTACTTC.

The chain couples TRBV15 to TRBJ1-2, with a weak D call TRBD1 (5 bases). Germline CDR1 reads LNHNV; CDR2 reads YYDKDF (reference sequence). The length of the CDR3 is 16 residues. Trimming took off 0 bases at V and 5 bases at J, with 16 bases between the two ends. Here the CDR3 DNA reads TGTGCCACCAGCAGAGAGGGTCCCAGGGAAGGGTATGGCTACACCTTC. It yields the protein CATSREGPREGYGYTF.

The J gene is TRBJ1-1, the V gene TRBV5-1; no firm D call. The germline CDR1 and CDR2 sequences are SGHRS and YFSETQ. There are 15 residues in the CDR3. V was clipped by 4 bases and J by 0 bases, with 13 bases between them. This CDR3 is CASSLLADLNTEAFF. CDR3 DNA sequence: TGCGCCAGCAGCCTCCTTGCGGACCTGAACACTGAAGCTTTCTTT.

This chain links TRBV6-2 or TRBV6-3 with TRBJ2-5; D uncertain. The CDR3 runs 15 residues. Looked up from germline, CDR1 is MNHEY and CDR2 is SVGEGT. Trimming pared 2 bases from V and 5 bases from J, leaving 15 bases between. The CDR3 here is CASSYNRVVPETQYF. CDR3 coding DNA: TGTGCCAGCAGTTACAATCGGGTTGTGCCGGAGACCCAGTACTTC.

The CDR3 loop is CAISDRVTTNEKLFF. The DNA for the CDR3 is TGTGCCATCAGTGATCGGGTGACAACTAATGAAAAACTGTTTTTT. The J gene is TRBJ1-4, the V gene TRBV10-3, with D unresolved. Germline lookup yields CDR1 ENHRY and CDR2 SYGVKD. Trimming removed 3 bases at V and 0 bases at J, with 8 bases between. The CDR3 is made up of 15 amino acids.

The CDR3 DNA is TGTGCCAGCACTATGCGACAGTATAATCAGCCCCAGCATTTT. Its translation: CASTMRQYNQPQHF. The chain carries TRBV28 and TRBJ1-5; a possible D gene is TRBD1 (5 bases). In germline, CDR1 is MDHEN, CDR2 SYDVKM. V lost 7 bases, J lost 4 bases, and 14 bases lay in between. The CDR3 is made up of 14 amino acids.